This T cell receptor beta chain was sequenced in a study of cytomegalovirus exposure and HLA in healthy donors. Whole-study findings and limits: For most TCR sequences rarity was the rule, although some public TCRs occurred in many donors. Most subjects had HLA-A and HLA-B alleles reportedly predicted accurately by TCR beta sequences.

V shed 7 bases and J 3 bases; nucleotides not matched to a gene: 8. Germline V lookup: CDR1 MNHNS, CDR2 SASEGT. This CDR3 region has 14 residues. PCR primers comprised 60 Vbeta and 13 Jbeta primers. Assay used: immunoSEQ multiplex PCR; TCRdb lists only in-frame clones, some missing. The data show 110,000 to 150,000 clones, around 80% seen once. Worth noting for this clone: No antigen is known for it.

The receptor comes from a female donor in good health and CMV-seronegative. Sample: PBMCs. The chain links TRBV6-1 to TRBJ2-7, with 8 bases identical to TRBD1. In DNA form, the CDR3 reads TGTGCCAGCACCGAGAGGGGGACAGGCTACGAGCAGTACTTC. It yields the protein CASTERGTGYEQYF.